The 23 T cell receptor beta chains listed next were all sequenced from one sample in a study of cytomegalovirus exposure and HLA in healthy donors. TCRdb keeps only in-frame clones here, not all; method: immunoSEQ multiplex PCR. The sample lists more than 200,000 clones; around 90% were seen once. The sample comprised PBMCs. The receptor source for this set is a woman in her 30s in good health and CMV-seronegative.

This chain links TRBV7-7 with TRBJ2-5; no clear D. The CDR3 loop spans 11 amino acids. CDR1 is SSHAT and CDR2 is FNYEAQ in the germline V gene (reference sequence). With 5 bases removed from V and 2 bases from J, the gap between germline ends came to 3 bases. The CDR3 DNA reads TGTGCCAGCAGCCCACAAGAGACCCAGTACTTC. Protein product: CASSPQETQYF.

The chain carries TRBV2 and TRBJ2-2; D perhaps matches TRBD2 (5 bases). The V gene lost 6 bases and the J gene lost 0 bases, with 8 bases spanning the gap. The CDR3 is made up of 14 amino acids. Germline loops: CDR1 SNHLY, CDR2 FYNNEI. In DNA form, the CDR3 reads TGTGCCAGCAGACTAGACTCGAACACCGGGGAGCTGTTTTTT. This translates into CASRLDSNTGELFF.

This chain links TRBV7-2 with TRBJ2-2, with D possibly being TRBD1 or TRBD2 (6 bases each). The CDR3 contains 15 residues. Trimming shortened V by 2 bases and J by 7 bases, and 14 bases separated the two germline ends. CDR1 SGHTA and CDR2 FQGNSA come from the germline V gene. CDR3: CASSLRGGQIGELFF. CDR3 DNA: TGTGCCAGCAGCTTAAGAGGGGGGCAGATCGGGGAGCTGTTTTTT. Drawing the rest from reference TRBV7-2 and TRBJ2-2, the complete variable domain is GAGVSQSPSNKVTEKGKDVELRCDPISGHTALYWYRQSLGQGLEFLIYFQGNSAPDKSGLPSDRFSAERTGGSVSTLTIQRTQQEDSAVYLCASSLRGGQIGELFFGEGSRLTVL.

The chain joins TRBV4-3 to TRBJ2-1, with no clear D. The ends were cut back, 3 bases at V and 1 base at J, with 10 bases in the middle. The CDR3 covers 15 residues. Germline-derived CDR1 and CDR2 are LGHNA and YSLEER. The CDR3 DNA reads TGCGCCAGCAGCCAGACGGGCCATTCCTACAATGAGCAGTTCTTC. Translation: CASSQTGHSYNEQFF.

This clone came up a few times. The CDR3 DNA reads TGCGCCAGCAGCCAAGATGGGGCCGGGGGCTCGAATGAGCAGTTCTTC. Translating gives CASSQDGAGGSNEQFF. The V gene is TRBV4-1, the J gene TRBJ2-1; D is tentatively TRBD1 or TRBD2 (6 bases each). Germline-derived CDR1 and CDR2 are MGHRA and YSYEKL. V lost 0 bases to trimming and J lost 7 bases, with 16 bases between them. The CDR3 sequence is 16 residues long.

The CDR3 loop reads CASSNLFTHGTDTDTQYF. For the CDR3, the DNA is TGTGCCAGCAGTAATTTATTCACTCATGGGACAGACACAGATACGCAGTATTTT. This sequence joins TRBV27 and TRBJ2-3, with 7 nucleotides matching TRBD1. In germline, CDR1 is MNHEY, CDR2 SMNVEV (reference sequence). Trimming at V came to 5 bases and at J to 2 bases, leaving 16 bases not matched to a gene. CDR3 length: 18 amino acids.

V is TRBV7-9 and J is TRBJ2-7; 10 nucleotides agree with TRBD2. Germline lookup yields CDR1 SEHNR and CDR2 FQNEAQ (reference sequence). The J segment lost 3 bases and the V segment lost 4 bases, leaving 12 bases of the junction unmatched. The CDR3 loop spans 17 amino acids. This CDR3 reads CASSSPKSSSGSYEQYF. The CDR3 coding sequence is TGTGCCAGCAGCTCCCCCAAGTCGTCTAGCGGGAGCTACGAGCAGTACTTC. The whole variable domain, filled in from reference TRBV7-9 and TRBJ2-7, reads DTGVSQNPRHKITKRGQNVTFRCDPISEHNRLYWYRQTLGQGPEFLTYFQNEAQLEKSRLLSDRFSAERPKGSFSTLEIQRTEQGDSAMYLCASSSPKSSSGSYEQYFGPGTRLTVT.

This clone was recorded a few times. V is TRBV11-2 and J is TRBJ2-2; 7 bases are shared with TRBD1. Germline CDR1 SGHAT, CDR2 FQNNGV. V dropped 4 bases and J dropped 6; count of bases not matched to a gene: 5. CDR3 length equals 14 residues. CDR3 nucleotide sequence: TGTGCCAGCAGCTCCCGACAGGGAGCCGGGGAGCTGTTTTTT. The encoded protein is CASSSRQGAGELFF.

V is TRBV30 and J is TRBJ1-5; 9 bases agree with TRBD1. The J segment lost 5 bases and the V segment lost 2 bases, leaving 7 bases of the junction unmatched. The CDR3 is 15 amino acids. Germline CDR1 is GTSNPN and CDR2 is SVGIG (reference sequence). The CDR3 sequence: CAWSTQGQGYQPQHF. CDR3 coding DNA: TGTGCCTGGAGTACCCAGGGACAGGGTTATCAGCCCCAGCATTTT.

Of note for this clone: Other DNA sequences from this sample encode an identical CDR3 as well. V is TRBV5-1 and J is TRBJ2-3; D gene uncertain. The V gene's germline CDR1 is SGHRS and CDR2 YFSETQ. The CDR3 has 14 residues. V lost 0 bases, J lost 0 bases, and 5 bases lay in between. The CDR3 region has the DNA TGCGCCAGCAGCTTGGCTGGGAGCACAGATACGCAGTATTTT. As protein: CASSLAGSTDTQYF.

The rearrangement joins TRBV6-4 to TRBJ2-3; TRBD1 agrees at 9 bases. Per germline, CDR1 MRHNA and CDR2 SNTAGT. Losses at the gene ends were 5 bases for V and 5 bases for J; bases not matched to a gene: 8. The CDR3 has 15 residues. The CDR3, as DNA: TGTGCCAGCAGTCCAGGGACAGGGCAAGGAGATACGCAGTATTTT. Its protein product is CASSPGTGQGDTQYF.

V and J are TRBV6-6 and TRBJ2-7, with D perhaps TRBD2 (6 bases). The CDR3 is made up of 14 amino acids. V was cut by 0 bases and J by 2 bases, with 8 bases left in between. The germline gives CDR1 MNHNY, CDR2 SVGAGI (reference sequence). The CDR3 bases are TGTGCCAGCAGTTACTCGGGCGGGACCTACGAGCAGTACTTC. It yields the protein CASSYSGGTYEQYF.

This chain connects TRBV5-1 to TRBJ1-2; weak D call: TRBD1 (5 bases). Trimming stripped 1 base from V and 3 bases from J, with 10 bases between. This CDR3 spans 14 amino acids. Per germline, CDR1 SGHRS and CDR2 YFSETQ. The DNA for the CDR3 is TGCGCCAGCAGCTTGAGGGGCAGGGACTATGGCTACACCTTC. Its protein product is CASSLRGRDYGYTF.

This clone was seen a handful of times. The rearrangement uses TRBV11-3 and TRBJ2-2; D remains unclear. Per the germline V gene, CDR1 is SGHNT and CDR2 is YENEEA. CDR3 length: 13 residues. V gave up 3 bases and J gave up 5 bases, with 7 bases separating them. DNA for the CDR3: TGTGCCAGCAGCTTGCCGGGTACCGGGGAGCTGTTTTTT. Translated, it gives CASSLPGTGELFF.

CDR3 nucleotides: TGTGCCAGCAGCTTACCAAGCGCCGATGAGCAGTTCTTC. Its translation: CASSLPSADEQFF. The J gene is TRBJ2-1, the V gene TRBV7-3; D not certain. The CDR3 sequence is 13 residues long. In germline, CDR1 is SGHTA, CDR2 FQGTGA. Trimming pared 2 bases from V and 8 bases from J, leaving 10 bases between.

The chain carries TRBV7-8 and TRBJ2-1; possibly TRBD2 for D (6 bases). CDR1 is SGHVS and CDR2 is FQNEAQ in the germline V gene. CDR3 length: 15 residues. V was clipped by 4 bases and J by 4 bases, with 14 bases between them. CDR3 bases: TGTGCCAGCAGCTCCCCGGGACTGGCGTACAATGAGCAGTTCTTC. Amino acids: CASSSPGLAYNEQFF. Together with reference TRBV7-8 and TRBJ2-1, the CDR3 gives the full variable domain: GAGVSQSPRYKVAKRGQDVALRCDPISGHVSLFWYQQALGQGPEFLTYFQNEAQLDKSGLPSDRFFAERPEGSVSTLKIQRTQQEDSAVYLCASSSPGLAYNEQFFGPGTRLTVL.

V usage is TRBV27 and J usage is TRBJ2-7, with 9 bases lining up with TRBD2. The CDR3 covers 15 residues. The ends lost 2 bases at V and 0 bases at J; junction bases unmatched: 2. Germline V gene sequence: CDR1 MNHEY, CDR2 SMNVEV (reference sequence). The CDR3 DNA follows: TGTGCCAGCAGTTTACGAGCGGGAGGCTCCTACGAGCAGTACTTC. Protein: CASSLRAGGSYEQYF.

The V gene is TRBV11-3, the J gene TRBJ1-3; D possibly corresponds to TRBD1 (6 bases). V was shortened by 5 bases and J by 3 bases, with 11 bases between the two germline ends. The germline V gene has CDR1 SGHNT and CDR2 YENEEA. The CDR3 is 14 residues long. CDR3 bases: TGTGCCAGCAGCGCAAACAGGGATGGAAACACCATATATTTT. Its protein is CASSANRDGNTIYF.

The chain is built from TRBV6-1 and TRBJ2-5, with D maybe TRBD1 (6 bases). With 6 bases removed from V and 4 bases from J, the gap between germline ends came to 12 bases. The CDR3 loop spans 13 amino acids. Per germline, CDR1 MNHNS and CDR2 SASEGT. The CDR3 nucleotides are TGTGCCAGCAGAGTCACAGGGTCAGAGACCCAGTACTTC. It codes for CASRVTGSETQYF.

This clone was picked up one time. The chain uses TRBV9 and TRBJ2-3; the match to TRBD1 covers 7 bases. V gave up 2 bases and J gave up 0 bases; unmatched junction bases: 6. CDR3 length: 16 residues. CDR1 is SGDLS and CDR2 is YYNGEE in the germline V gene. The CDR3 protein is CASSVATGSSTDTQYF. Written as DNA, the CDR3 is TGTGCCAGCAGCGTGGCGACAGGGTCTAGCACAGATACGCAGTATTTT.

The CDR3 is CASSQGQDHGELFF. CDR3 DNA sequence: TGTGCCAGCAGCCAGGGACAGGATCACGGGGAGCTGTTTTTT. The genes are TRBV5-6 and TRBJ2-2, with 8 nucleotides matching TRBD1. The germline V gene encodes CDR1 SGHDT and CDR2 YYEEEE. The CDR3 spans 14 residues. V lost 4 bases to trimming and J lost 7 bases; unmatched junction nucleotides: 6.

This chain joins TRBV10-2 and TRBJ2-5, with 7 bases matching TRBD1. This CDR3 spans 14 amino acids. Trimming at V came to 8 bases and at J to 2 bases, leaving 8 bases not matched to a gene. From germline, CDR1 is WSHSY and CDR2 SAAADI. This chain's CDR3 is CASLGQAKQETQYF. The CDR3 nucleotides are TGCGCCAGCCTTGGACAGGCTAAACAAGAGACCCAGTACTTC.

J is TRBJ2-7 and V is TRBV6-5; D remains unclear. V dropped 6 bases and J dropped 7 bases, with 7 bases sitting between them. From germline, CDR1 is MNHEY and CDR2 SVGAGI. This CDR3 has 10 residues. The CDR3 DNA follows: TGTGCCAGCAGGGGTCGGGAGCAGTACTTC. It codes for CASRGREQYF.